This TCR beta chain was sequenced during a study of blood T cells in healthy people across ages. Using a J-beta primer mix together with a sample-barcoded 5' primer, a second PCR was run for roughly 6 to 12 cycles. TCRdb called the 5' RACE reads again in MiXCR, with one record for every CDR3 protein. This sample carries some 1 million distinct CDR3 sequences, 35% to 50% of them seen once, and the ten largest clones take 18%. This CDR3 spans 15 amino acids. V lost 0 bases and J lost 1, with 9 bases in between. Germline assignment: CDR1 LGHNA and CDR2 YNFKEQ. A single count supports this clonotype. This clonotype was obtained from a woman aged 60-75 years in good health. The V call is TRBV4-2, the J call TRBJ1-1, with TRBD1 as a possible D gene (6 bases). Specimen: blood. CDR3 in DNA: TGTGCCAGCAGCCAAGATCTGGGACAGAACACTGAAGCTTTCTTT. Its protein is CASSQDLGQNTEAFF.